This entry lists 8 T cell receptor beta chains sequenced from one sample in a study of blood T cell repertoires in COVID-19. This table comes from immunoSEQ multiplex PCR, and its TCRdb copy is limited to in-frame clones, with some not included. The data contain under 130,000 clones, roughly 71% of them singletons. The specimen sequenced was peripheral blood. The receptors derive from a man older than 75 with acute or convalescent COVID-19.

The CDR3 coding sequence is TGTGCCAGCCAGGTGGGGCAGAGTGGAAACACCATATATTTT. Its protein is CASQVGQSGNTIYF. The chain couples TRBV2 to TRBJ1-3; D may be TRBD1 (5 bases). The CDR3 extends over 14 amino acids. Germline V CDR1 and CDR2: SNHLY, FYNNEI. V was pared by 8 bases and J by 3 bases, with 14 bases between.

CDR3 sequence: CASSGNRDRGNTIYF. CDR3 in DNA: TGTGCCAGCAGCGGCAACCGGGACAGGGGTAACACCATATATTTT. The V gene is TRBV9, the J gene TRBJ1-3; 10 bases map to TRBD1. CDR1 SGDLS and CDR2 YYNGEE come from the germline V gene. There are 15 residues in the CDR3. V shed 3 bases, J shed 7 bases, and the junction held 7 bases outside the gene matches.

This chain links TRBV7-2 with TRBJ1-4, with D maybe TRBD1 (5 bases). The V and J ends lost 4 bases and 8 bases respectively, with 14 bases between them. The CDR3 extends over 14 amino acids. The V gene's germline CDR1 is SGHTA and CDR2 FQGNSA. The CDR3: CASSSFQGREKLFF. CDR3 sequence (DNA): TGTGCCAGCAGCTCGTTTCAGGGTCGAGAAAAACTGTTTTTT.

V gene TRBV28 combines with J gene TRBJ1-6; no clear D. This CDR3 has 19 amino acids. The V and J ends lost 7 bases and 1 base respectively, with 23 bases between them. CDR1 MDHEN and CDR2 SYDVKM come from the germline V gene. The CDR3 DNA reads as TGTGCCAGCATCCACAAGCTGTCCGGGTCCGTGTCCTATAATTCACCCCTCCACTTT. Its translation is CASIHKLSGSVSYNSPLHF.

This clone has ten or more counts. This chain joins TRBV7-2 and TRBJ2-3; no clear D gene. Trimming took 1 base from V and 2 from J, leaving 7 bases between them. CDR1 SGHTA and CDR2 FQGNSA come from the germline V gene. The CDR3 covers 14 residues. The CDR3 sequence: CASSLGDTTDTQYF. CDR3 bases: TGTGCCAGCAGCTTAGGAGATACCACAGATACGCAGTATTTT.

The chain carries TRBV5-1 and TRBJ2-3, with 13 nucleotides matching TRBD2. The CDR3 contains 16 residues. The V gene's germline CDR1 is SGHRS and CDR2 YFSETQ. Trimming cost V 3 bases and J 2 bases; bases outside gene matches: 3. DNA for the CDR3: TGCGCCAGCAGCTCGACTAGCGGGAGGTCCACAGATACGCAGTATTTT. Translating gives CASSSTSGRSTDTQYF. Full variable domain (remainder filled in from reference TRBV5-1 and TRBJ2-3): KAGVTQTPRYLIKTRGQQVTLSCSPISGHRSVSWYQQTPGQGLQFLFEYFSETQRNKGNFPGRFSGRQFSNSRSEMNVSTLELGDSALYLCASSSTSGRSTDTQYFGPGTRLTVL.

The chain recombines TRBV4-1 with TRBJ1-4, with D unresolved. The CDR3 has 15 amino acids. CDR1 and CDR2 from the germline V gene are MGHRA and YSYEKL. The V gene lost 2 bases and the J gene lost 0 bases, with 7 bases spanning the gap. The CDR3 spells CASSQQFATNEKLFF. The CDR3 nucleotides read TGCGCCAGCAGCCAACAGTTTGCAACTAATGAAAAACTGTTTTTT.

The CDR3 sequence is CAIRSSTNEKLFF. CDR3 DNA sequence: TGTGCCATCCGTTCCTCAACTAATGAAAAACTGTTTTTT. The chain has TRBV10-3 and TRBJ1-4; D not certain. V shed 8 bases and J shed 0 bases, with 7 bases lying between them. Germline V gives CDR1 ENHRY, CDR2 SYGVKD. This CDR3 is 13 amino acids long.